This T cell receptor (beta chain) was recorded in a study of CD4 and CD8 cells across lung adenocarcinoma regions. A single record per CDR3 protein comes from TCRdb applying MiXCR to the PCR reads. The sample holds approximately 8,800 distinct CDR3 sequences, about 51% seen once. V dropped 1 base and J dropped 3; count of bases not matched to a gene: 0. This CDR3 has 15 amino acids. CDR1 is MGHRA, CDR2 YSYEKL, per germline. Donors had localized lung adenocarcinoma, a non-small cell lung cancer. The sample taken for sequencing was CD8+ T cells from the center of a lung tumor. The chain is built from TRBV4-1 and TRBJ2-1, with 10 bases fitting TRBD1. The clonotype originates from a female donor with lung adenocarcinoma. The CD4 and CD8 labels of this study may be unreliable. The CDR3 DNA follows: TGCGCCAGCAGCCAAGGGACAGGGGGCTACAATGAGCAGTTCTTC. It specifies CASSQGTGGYNEQFF.